These 7 T cell receptor beta chains share one sample of origin, sequenced in a study of cytomegalovirus exposure and HLA in healthy donors (dated by TCRdb to the late 2010s). The library was prepared using the immunoSEQ multiplex PCR assay. TCRdb's version of the immuneACCESS table is confined to in-frame rearrangements and falls short of the full clone set. An unresolved V gene accounts for under half of the shortfall where checked; the remainder is of unknown origin. The sample includes roughly 230,000 clones, with less than 95% observed a single time. The ten largest clones capture approximately 3.1% of the sample. Material for sequencing was PBMCs. All receptors come from a woman in her twenties or thirties in good health and CMV-seronegative.

V and J are TRBV27 and TRBJ2-7; possible D gene TRBD2, 7 bases. V was pared by 6 bases and J by 4 bases, with 13 bases between. The CDR3 is 13 residues long. Germline V gives CDR1 MNHEY, CDR2 SMNVEV (reference sequence). The CDR3 sequence: CASSPRGAYEQYF. The CDR3 DNA follows: TGTGCCAGCAGCCCCCGGGGGGCGTACGAGCAGTACTTC.

The chain links TRBV19 to TRBJ1-5; 10 bases are shared with TRBD1. This CDR3 has 15 amino acids. The V segment lost 5 bases and the J segment 4 bases; nucleotides outside the gene matches: 5. Germline-derived CDR1 and CDR2 are LNHDA and SQIVND (reference sequence). The CDR3 reads CASSARTGGNQPQHF. CDR3 coding DNA: TGTGCCAGTAGTGCCCGGACAGGGGGAAATCAGCCCCAGCATTTT.

The gene calls are TRBV6-1 and TRBJ2-7, with D perhaps matching TRBD1 or TRBD2 (5 bases each). Germline CDR1 MNHNS, CDR2 SASEGT. V was shortened by 1 base and J by 0 bases, with 10 bases between the two germline ends. This CDR3 has 15 residues. The CDR3 DNA follows: TGTGCCAGCAGTGAAGAGGGGACGGCCTCCTACGAGCAGTACTTC. This encodes CASSEEGTASYEQYF.

This clone was seen only once. The chain has TRBV29-1 and TRBJ2-3; 10 bases align to TRBD2. Per the germline V gene, CDR1 is SQVTM and CDR2 is ANQGSEA. There are 15 residues in the CDR3. V lost 4 bases and J lost 1; bases outside the gene matches: 5. This CDR3 is CSVVLAGFGTDTQYF. The CDR3 DNA sequence: TGCAGCGTTGTACTAGCGGGGTTTGGCACAGATACGCAGTATTTT.

The chain uses TRBV7-9 and TRBJ2-5; 12 nucleotides agree with TRBD1. This CDR3 is built from 15 residues. The ends lost 6 bases at V and 7 bases at J; junction bases unmatched: 9. Germline CDR1 reads SEHNR; CDR2 reads FQNEAQ (reference sequence). CDR3 sequence (DNA): TGTGCCAGCAGTCCTGGGACAGGGGGCTTTGCGACCCAGTACTTC. Its protein is CASSPGTGGFATQYF.

V and J are TRBV9 and TRBJ2-1; D is ambiguous. Trimming stripped 0 bases from V and 8 bases from J, with 6 bases between. CDR1 is SGDLS and CDR2 is YYNGEE in the germline V gene. The CDR3 consists of 12 residues. The chain's CDR3 is CASSVAPDEQFF. The CDR3 nucleotides read TGTGCCAGCAGCGTAGCCCCCGATGAGCAGTTCTTC.

A single count supports this clone. V usage is TRBV7-6 and J usage is TRBJ2-3; D remains ambiguous. In germline, CDR1 is SGHVS, CDR2 FNYEAQ. This CDR3 region has 12 residues. V was shortened by 8 bases and J by 0 bases, with 6 bases between the two germline ends. CDR3 sequence (DNA): TGTGCCAGCTCCCGGAGCACAGATACGCAGTATTTT. Residues: CASSRSTDTQYF.